This passage covers 16 T cell receptor beta chains from one sample sequenced in a study of shared clonotypes between healthy human individuals. Data came from immunoSEQ multiplex PCR; TCRdb stores just in-frame clones and leaves some out. The table records approximately 1.5 million clones, less than 99% of them present only once. Sequenced: naive CD4+ T cells sorted from blood. Regarding subset: CD45RA+ positively selected. All receptors derive from a man aged 30 to 39 in good health.

The chain carries TRBV27 and TRBJ1-5; D possibly corresponds to TRBD1 (5 bases). Germline lookup yields CDR1 MNHEY and CDR2 SMNVEV (reference sequence). This CDR3 has 14 amino acids. Trimming stripped 8 bases from V and 0 bases from J, with 11 bases between. This CDR3 reads CASRGPYSNQPQHF. CDR3 bases: TGTGCCAGCCGGGGACCTTATAGCAATCAGCCCCAGCATTTT.

The rearrangement joins TRBV23-1 to TRBJ1-1, with 8 bases fitting TRBD1. TRBV23-1 is marked as an open reading frame, function uncertain. The CDR3 runs 14 residues. V shed 4 bases and J 4 bases; nucleotides not matched to a gene: 5. Written as DNA, the CDR3 is TGCGCCAGCAGTCTCCAGGGGGCGGTCACTGAAGCTTTCTTT. Its translation is CASSLQGAVTEAFF.

V is TRBV25-1 and J is TRBJ2-3; tentative D call: TRBD2 (6 bases). Trimming removed 6 bases at V and 2 bases at J, with 9 bases between. Looked up from germline, CDR1 is MGHDK and CDR2 is SYGVNS. The CDR3 extends over 13 amino acids. The CDR3 region has the DNA TGTGCCAGCAGCCGGGAGCTCACAGATACGCAGTATTTT. This gives the protein CASSRELTDTQYF.

This chain joins TRBV29-1 and TRBJ2-3, with D perhaps matching TRBD1 (5 bases). The CDR3 has 12 residues. Germline V CDR1 and CDR2: SQVTM, ANQGSEA. V gave up 5 bases and J gave up 4 bases, with 10 bases separating them. The CDR3 reads CSVIGRADTQYF. CDR3 in DNA: TGCAGCGTTATTGGCAGGGCAGATACGCAGTATTTT.

The gene calls are TRBV4-1 and TRBJ2-1; 7 nucleotides agree with TRBD2. The CDR3 has 15 residues. After removal of 3 bases from V and 7 bases from J, the junction contained 9 bases not matched to a gene. Per the germline V gene, CDR1 is MGHRA and CDR2 is YSYEKL. The DNA for the CDR3 is TGCGCCAGCAGCCAGGGGCCGACTAGCTCGAATGAGCAGTTCTTC. It specifies CASSQGPTSSNEQFF.

CDR3 DNA: TGTGCCAGCAGCACGACAGGGTGGGGCTCTAGCGGGAGTGCCAACGAGCAGTACTTC. Amino acid sequence: CASSTTGWGSSGSANEQYF. The V gene is TRBV13, the J gene TRBJ2-7; 10 nucleotides line up with TRBD2. V was clipped by 5 bases and J by 5 bases; unmatched bases: 21. CDR3 length: 19 residues. Germline V lookup: CDR1 PRHDT, CDR2 FYEKMQ (reference sequence). Full variable domain (remainder filled in from reference TRBV13 and TRBJ2-7): AAGVIQSPRHLIKEKRETATLKCYPIPRHDTVYWYQQGPGQDPQFLISFYEKMQSDKGSIPDRFSAQQFSDYHSELNMSSLELGDSALYFCASSTTGWGSSGSANEQYFGPGTRLTVT.

The chain has TRBV18 and TRBJ1-5; TRBD1 matches 7 bases. The CDR3 contains 14 residues. Per germline, CDR1 KGHSH and CDR2 LQKENI. The J segment lost 4 bases and the V segment lost 6 bases, leaving 6 bases of the junction unmatched. The CDR3 region is CASSRTGTNQPQHF. In nucleotides, the CDR3 is TGTGCCAGCTCTAGGACAGGTACGAATCAGCCCCAGCATTTT.

The V call is TRBV7-9, the J call TRBJ2-7; 10 positions agree with TRBD2. V gave up 1 base and J gave up 4 bases; unmatched junction bases: 4. The CDR3 has 15 amino acids. Looked up from germline, CDR1 is SEHNR and CDR2 is FQNEAQ (reference sequence). The CDR3 nucleotides are TGTGCCAGCAGCTTAGAGGGGACTAGCGCGTACGAGCAGTACTTC. Residues: CASSLEGTSAYEQYF. The whole variable domain, remainder taken from reference TRBV7-9 and TRBJ2-7, is DTGVSQNPRHKITKRGQNVTFRCDPISEHNRLYWYRQTLGQGPEFLTYFQNEAQLEKSRLLSDRFSAERPKGSFSTLEIQRTEQGDSAMYLCASSLEGTSAYEQYFGPGTRLTVT.

The chain carries TRBV15 and TRBJ2-1, with D tentatively TRBD2 (5 bases). Trimming cost V 0 bases and J 9 bases, with 12 bases left between them. Germline V gives CDR1 LNHNV, CDR2 YYDKDF (reference sequence). The CDR3 is 14 amino acids. The CDR3 spells CATSRDTTTIEQFF. The CDR3 bases are TGTGCCACCAGCAGAGATACGACTACCATTGAGCAGTTCTTC. Variable domain in full (rest from reference TRBV15 and TRBJ2-1): DAMVIQNPRYQVTQFGKPVTLSCSQTLNHNVMYWYQQKSSQAPKLLFHYYDKDFNNEADTPDNFQSRRPNTSFCFLDIRSPGLGDTAMYLCATSRDTTTIEQFFGPGTRLTVL.

The rearrangement joins TRBV29-1 to TRBJ2-5, with 14 nucleotides matching TRBD2. Germline assignment: CDR1 SQVTM and CDR2 ANQGSEA. V shed 5 bases, J shed 2 bases, and the junction held 4 bases outside the gene matches. CDR3 length: 15 residues. CDR3 loop: CSVPRLAGGQETQYF. The CDR3 DNA follows: TGCAGCGTTCCCAGACTAGCGGGAGGGCAAGAGACCCAGTACTTC.

The chain uses TRBV6-1 and TRBJ2-7; D gene uncertain. Deletions cut 4 bases from V and 7 bases from J, with 14 bases between. The CDR3 length is 13 residues. CDR1 is MNHNS, CDR2 SASEGT, per germline. CDR3 nucleotide sequence: TGTGCCAGCAGTGTTACGCTATCTACGGAGCAGTACTTC. Its translation: CASSVTLSTEQYF.

The V gene is TRBV7-2, the J gene TRBJ1-2; D ambiguous. Germline V gene sequence: CDR1 SGHTA, CDR2 FQGNSA. Trimming cost V 4 bases and J 3 bases, with 15 bases left between them. The CDR3 loop spans 15 amino acids. As DNA, the CDR3 is TGTGCCAGCAGCTCCGGACCCACGGCCTACTATGGCTACACCTTC. Translated, it gives CASSSGPTAYYGYTF. Together with reference TRBV7-2 and TRBJ1-2, the CDR3 gives the full variable domain: GAGVSQSPSNKVTEKGKDVELRCDPISGHTALYWYRQSLGQGLEFLIYFQGNSAPDKSGLPSDRFSAERTGGSVSTLTIQRTQQEDSAVYLCASSSGPTAYYGYTFGSGTRLTVV.

This clone came up once. V usage is TRBV11-2 and J usage is TRBJ2-3, with TRBD2 identical over 10 bases. Germline CDR1 SGHAT, CDR2 FQNNGV. Trimming took 3 bases from V and 6 from J; bases not matched to a gene: 9. This CDR3 spans 16 amino acids. The CDR3 DNA follows: TGTGCCAGCAGCTTCTTAAGCGGGAGGGCCCGCGATACGCAGTATTTT. Protein product: CASSFLSGRARDTQYF.

This clone came up once. This chain uses TRBV15 with TRBJ2-1; 8 bases fit TRBD2. This CDR3 region has 16 residues. Germline values: CDR1 LNHNV, CDR2 YYDKDF (reference sequence). V lost 3 bases, J lost 3 bases, and 7 bases stayed unmatched. The DNA of the CDR3 is TGTGCCACCAGCAGCCCCGGGACTAGGTTCTACAATGAGCAGTTCTTC. The encoded protein is CATSSPGTRFYNEQFF.

The chain combines TRBV11-3 with TRBJ2-5; tentative D call: TRBD2 (5 bases). The CDR3 is 14 residues long. Germline CDR1 and CDR2: SGHNT and YENEEA. V lost 5 bases to trimming and J lost 5 bases, with 15 bases between them. CDR3 coding DNA: TGTGCCAGCAGCGTCTCGGGGTTTGGGGAGACCCAGTACTTC. Translating gives CASSVSGFGETQYF.

The chain uses TRBV14 and TRBJ2-3, with D uncertain. The CDR3 runs 17 residues. Trimming took 2 bases from V and 0 from J, leaving 15 bases between them. CDR1 and CDR2 from the germline V gene are SGHDN and FVKESK. The CDR3 DNA is TGTGCCAGCAGCCAACAGGTCCTCGGAACTAGCACAGATACGCAGTATTTT. Translation gives CASSQQVLGTSTDTQYF.